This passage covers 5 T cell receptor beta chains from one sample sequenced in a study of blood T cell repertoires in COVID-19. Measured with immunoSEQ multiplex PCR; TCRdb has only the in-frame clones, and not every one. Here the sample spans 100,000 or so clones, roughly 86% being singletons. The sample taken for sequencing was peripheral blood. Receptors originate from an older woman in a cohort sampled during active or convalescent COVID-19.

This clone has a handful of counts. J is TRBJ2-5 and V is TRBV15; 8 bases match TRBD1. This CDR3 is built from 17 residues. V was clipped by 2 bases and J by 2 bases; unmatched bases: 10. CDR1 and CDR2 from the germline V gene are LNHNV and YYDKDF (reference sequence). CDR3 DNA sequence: TGTGCCACCAGCAGAATCACCGGGACAGGTATACAAGAGACCCAGTACTTC. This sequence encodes CATSRITGTGIQETQYF. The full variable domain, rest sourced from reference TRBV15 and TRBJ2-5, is DAMVIQNPRYQVTQFGKPVTLSCSQTLNHNVMYWYQQKSSQAPKLLFHYYDKDFNNEADTPDNFQSRRPNTSFCFLDIRSPGLGDTAMYLCATSRITGTGIQETQYFGPGTRLLVL.

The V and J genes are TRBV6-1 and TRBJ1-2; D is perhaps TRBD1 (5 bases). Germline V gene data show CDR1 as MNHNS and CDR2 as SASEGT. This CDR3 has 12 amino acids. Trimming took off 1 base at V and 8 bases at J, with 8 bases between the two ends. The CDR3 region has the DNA TGTGCCAGCAGTGAAGGGGGCCAAGGCTACACCTTC. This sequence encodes CASSEGGQGYTF.

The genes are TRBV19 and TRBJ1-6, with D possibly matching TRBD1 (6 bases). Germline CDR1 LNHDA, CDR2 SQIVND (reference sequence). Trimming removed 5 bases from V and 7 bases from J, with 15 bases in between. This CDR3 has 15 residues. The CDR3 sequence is CASSARTATNSPLHF. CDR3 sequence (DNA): TGTGCCAGTAGTGCCCGGACAGCCACAAATTCACCCCTCCACTTT.

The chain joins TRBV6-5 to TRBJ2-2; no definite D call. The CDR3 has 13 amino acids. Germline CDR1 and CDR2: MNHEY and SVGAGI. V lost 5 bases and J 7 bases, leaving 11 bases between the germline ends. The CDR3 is CASSPQRSGELFF. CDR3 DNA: TGTGCCAGCAGTCCGCAGCGAAGCGGGGAGCTGTTTTTT.

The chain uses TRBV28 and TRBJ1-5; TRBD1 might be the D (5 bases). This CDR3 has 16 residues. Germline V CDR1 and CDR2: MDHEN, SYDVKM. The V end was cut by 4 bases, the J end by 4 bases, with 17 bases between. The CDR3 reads CASSWSSGGSNQPQHF. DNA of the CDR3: TGTGCCAGCAGTTGGAGCTCGGGGGGGTCAAATCAGCCCCAGCATTTT.